This is a list of T cell receptor beta chains from one sample in a study of blood T cell repertoires in COVID-19. The assay was immunoSEQ multiplex PCR, and TCRdb's table has in-frame clones only and misses some. The profile shows about 410,000 clones, roughly 87% of them singletons. What was sequenced was PBMCs or T cells enriched from blood (not recorded which). These receptors all stem from a young man who had recovered from COVID-19. Each CDR3 is given with its conserved first and last residue. A D gene is named only where the DNA matches it firmly. Not every row has a clone size; where given, it reads once, few, many or a size class.

CATSGGEAEKLFF,.,TRBJ1-4,TRBV15,.
CASSQSKGDGYTF,once,TRBJ1-2,TRBV18,.
CASSLRDTGNTIYF,few,TRBJ1-3,TRBV5-8,.
CASSFSGLRMPMNTEAFF,.,TRBJ1-1,TRBV5-1,.
CASSVGSHTDTQYF,.,TRBJ2-3,TRBV9,.
CASSLTGGRTGELFF,once,TRBJ2-2,TRBV28,TRBD1
CASRQGNTEAFF,.,TRBJ1-1,TRBV6-5,.
CAISDWAGRVDTEAFF,.,TRBJ1-1,TRBV10-3,.
CASSTQGQGATEAFF,.,TRBJ1-1,TRBV5-1,TRBD1
CASSWTGTGYTF,.,TRBJ1-2,TRBV12-3/TRBV12-4,TRBD1
CASSNRDRDPTYGYTF,.,TRBJ1-2,TRBV5-4,TRBD1
CASSESTGSPLHF,.,TRBJ1-6,TRBV10-1,.
CASSLAPNQPQHF,.,TRBJ1-5,TRBV7-2,.
CASRDLDSGEAFF,.,TRBJ1-1,TRBV27,.
CASSDFGTEAFF,.,TRBJ1-1,TRBV28,.
CSVVELQGAFF,.,TRBJ1-1,TRBV29-1,.
CASSEYRGPEAFF,.,TRBJ1-1,TRBV27,TRBD1
CASSLGTSYLETQYF,.,TRBJ2-5,TRBV7-2,TRBD2
CSASKRAPTDTQYF,.,TRBJ2-3,TRBV20-1,.
CASSPGTGINQPQHF,once,TRBJ1-5,TRBV5-5,TRBD1
CASSILQGALHF,.,TRBJ1-6,TRBV28,TRBD1
CASNTGRKETQYF,.,TRBJ2-5,TRBV19,.
CASSVNTISGAANYGYTF,.,TRBJ1-2,TRBV2,.
CASGREGAATEAFF,.,TRBJ1-1,TRBV12-5,TRBD1
CASSPRQGNEQFF,few,TRBJ2-1,TRBV5-1,TRBD1
CASSLGENQPQHF,once,TRBJ1-5,TRBV7-3,.
CATTGQGPGNTIYF,.,TRBJ1-3,TRBV14,TRBD1
CASNQGRTEAFF,.,TRBJ1-1,TRBV2,.
CASSLRGPELISGNTIYF,.,TRBJ1-3,TRBV7-9,.
CACAGEKLFF,.,TRBJ1-4,TRBV7-9,.
CASSVEEGPDTQYF,.,TRBJ2-3,TRBV9,.
CASRRTQDYNSPLHF,.,TRBJ1-6,TRBV27,.
CASSYSLTAEAFF,.,TRBJ1-1,TRBV6-6,.
CASTPRGGRDEQFF,once,TRBJ2-1,TRBV28,TRBD1
CASNNGGGDGYTF,.,TRBJ1-2,TRBV6-5,.
CASSDSGRLAYEQYF,.,TRBJ2-7,TRBV19,TRBD2
CASSLFLNEKLFF,.,TRBJ1-4,TRBV12-3/TRBV12-4,.
CASSLNRGYTF,.,TRBJ1-2,TRBV5-6,.
CASSDGTGVNTEAFF,.,TRBJ1-1,TRBV10-1,TRBD1
CASSIVNTEAFF,.,TRBJ1-1,TRBV11-2,.
CASSQTGGGGYTF,.,TRBJ1-2,TRBV10-1,TRBD1